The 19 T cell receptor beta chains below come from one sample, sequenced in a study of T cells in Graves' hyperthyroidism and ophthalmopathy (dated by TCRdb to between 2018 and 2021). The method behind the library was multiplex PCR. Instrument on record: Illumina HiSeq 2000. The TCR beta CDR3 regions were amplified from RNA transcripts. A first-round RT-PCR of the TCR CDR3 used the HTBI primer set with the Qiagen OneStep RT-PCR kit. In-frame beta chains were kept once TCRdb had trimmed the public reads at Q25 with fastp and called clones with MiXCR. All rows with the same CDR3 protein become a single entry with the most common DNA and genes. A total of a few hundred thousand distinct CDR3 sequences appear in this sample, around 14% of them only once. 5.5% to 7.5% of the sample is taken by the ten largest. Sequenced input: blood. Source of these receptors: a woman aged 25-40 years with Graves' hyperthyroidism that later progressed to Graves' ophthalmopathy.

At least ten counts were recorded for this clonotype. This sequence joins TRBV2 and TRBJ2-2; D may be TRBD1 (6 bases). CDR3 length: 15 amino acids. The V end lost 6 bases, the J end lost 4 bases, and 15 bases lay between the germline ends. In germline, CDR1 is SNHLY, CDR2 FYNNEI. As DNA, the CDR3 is TGTGCCAGCAGGACGGGACAAGGAGGCACCGGGGAGCTGTTTTTT. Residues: CASRTGQGGTGELFF. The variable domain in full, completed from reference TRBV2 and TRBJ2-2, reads EPEVTQTPSHQVTQMGQEVILRCVPISNHLYFYWYRQILGQKVEFLVSFYNNEISEKSEIFDDQFSVERPDGSNFTLKIRSTKLEDSAMYFCASRTGQGGTGELFFGEGSRLTVL.

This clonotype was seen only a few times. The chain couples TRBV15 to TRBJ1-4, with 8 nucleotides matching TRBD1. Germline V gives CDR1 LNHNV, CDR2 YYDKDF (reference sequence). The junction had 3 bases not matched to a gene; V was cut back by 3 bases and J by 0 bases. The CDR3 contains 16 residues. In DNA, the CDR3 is TGTGCCACCAGCAGTCTACAGGGGGCAACTAATGAAAAACTGTTTTTT. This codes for CATSSLQGATNEKLFF.

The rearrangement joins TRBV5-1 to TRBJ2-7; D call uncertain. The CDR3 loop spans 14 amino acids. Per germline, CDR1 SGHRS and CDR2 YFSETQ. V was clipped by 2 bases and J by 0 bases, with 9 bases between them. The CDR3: CASSFGFVSYEQYF. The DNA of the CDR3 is TGCGCCAGCAGCTTCGGATTCGTCTCCTACGAGCAGTACTTC.

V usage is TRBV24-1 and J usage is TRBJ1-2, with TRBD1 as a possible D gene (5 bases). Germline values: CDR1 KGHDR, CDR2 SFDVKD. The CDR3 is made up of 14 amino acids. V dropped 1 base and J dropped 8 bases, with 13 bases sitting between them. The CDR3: CATSDFEGLGGYTF. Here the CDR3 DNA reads TGTGCCACCAGTGATTTTGAGGGGTTAGGCGGCTACACCTTC.

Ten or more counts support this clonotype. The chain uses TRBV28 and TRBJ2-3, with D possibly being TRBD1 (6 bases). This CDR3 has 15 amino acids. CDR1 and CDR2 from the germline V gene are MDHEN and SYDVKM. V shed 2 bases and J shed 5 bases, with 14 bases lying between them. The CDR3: CASSLQGKGGDTQYF. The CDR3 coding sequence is TGTGCCAGCAGTTTACAGGGGAAAGGGGGAGATACGCAGTATTTT.

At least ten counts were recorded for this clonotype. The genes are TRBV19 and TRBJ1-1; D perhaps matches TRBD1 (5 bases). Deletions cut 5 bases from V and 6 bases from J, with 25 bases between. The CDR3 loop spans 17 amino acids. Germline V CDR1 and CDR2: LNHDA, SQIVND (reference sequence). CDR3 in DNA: TGTGCCAGTAGTCCGGTCTGGGGGGTTTCATTACGCCCTGAAGCTTTCTTT. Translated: CASSPVWGVSLRPEAFF.

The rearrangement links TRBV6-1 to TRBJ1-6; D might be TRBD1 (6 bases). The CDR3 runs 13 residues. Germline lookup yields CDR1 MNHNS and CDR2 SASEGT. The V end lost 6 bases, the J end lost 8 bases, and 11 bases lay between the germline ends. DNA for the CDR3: TGTGCCAGCAGACACAGGGAGTATTCACCCCTCCACTTT. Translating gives CASRHREYSPLHF.

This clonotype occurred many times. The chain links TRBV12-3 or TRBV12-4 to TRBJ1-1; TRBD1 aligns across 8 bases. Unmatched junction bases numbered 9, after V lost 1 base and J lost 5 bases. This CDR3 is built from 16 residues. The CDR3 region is CASSLEGQGAGTEAFF. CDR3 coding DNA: TGTGCCAGCAGTTTAGAGGGCCAGGGGGCGGGTACTGAAGCTTTCTTT.

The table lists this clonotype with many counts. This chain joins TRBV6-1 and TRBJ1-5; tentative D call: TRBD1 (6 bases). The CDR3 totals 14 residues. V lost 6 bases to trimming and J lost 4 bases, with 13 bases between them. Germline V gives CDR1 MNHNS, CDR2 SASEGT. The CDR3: CASSPDRWNQPQHF. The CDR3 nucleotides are TGTGCCAGCAGCCCCGACAGGTGGAATCAGCCCCAGCATTTT.

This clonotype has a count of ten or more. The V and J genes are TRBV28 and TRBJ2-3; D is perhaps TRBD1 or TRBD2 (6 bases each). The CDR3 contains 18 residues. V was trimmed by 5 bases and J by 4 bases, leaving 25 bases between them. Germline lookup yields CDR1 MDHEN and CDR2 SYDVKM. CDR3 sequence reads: CASSPGGSFIPQADTQYF. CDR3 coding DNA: TGTGCCAGCAGTCCCGGGGGCAGCTTTATCCCTCAGGCAGATACGCAGTATTTT.

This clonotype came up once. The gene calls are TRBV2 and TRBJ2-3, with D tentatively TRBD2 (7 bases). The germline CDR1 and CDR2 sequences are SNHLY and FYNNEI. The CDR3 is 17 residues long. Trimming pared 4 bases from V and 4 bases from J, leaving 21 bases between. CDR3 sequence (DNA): TGTGCCAGCAGTGCCCGAGGGGAGGGGGGAGCAGCAGATACGCAGTATTTT. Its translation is CASSARGEGGAADTQYF.

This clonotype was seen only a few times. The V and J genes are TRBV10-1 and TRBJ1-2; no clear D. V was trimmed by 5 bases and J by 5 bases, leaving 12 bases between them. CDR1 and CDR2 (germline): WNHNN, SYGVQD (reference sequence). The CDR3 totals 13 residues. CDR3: CASSLDGHYGYTF. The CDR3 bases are TGCGCCAGCAGTTTGGACGGGCATTATGGCTACACCTTC.

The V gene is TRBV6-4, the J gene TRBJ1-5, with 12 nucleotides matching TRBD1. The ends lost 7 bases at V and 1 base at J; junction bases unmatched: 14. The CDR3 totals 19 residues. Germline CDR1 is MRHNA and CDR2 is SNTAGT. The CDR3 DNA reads TGTGCCAGCACTCCCTCGGGACAGGGGGCCGGGGGGAGCAATCAGCCCCAGCATTTT. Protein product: CASTPSGQGAGGSNQPQHF.

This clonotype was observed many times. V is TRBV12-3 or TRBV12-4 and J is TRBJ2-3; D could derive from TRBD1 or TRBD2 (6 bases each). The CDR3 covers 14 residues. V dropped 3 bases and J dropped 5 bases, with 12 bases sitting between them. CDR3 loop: CASSFGGLGDTQYF. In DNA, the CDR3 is TGTGCCAGCAGTTTTGGGGGGCTTGGAGATACGCAGTATTTT.

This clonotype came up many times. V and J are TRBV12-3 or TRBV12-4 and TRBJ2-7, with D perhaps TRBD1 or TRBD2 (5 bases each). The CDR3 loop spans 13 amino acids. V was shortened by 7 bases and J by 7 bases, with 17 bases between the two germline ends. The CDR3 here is CASTPGRGGEQYF. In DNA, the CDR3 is TGTGCCAGCACCCCAGGAAGGGGCGGGGAGCAGTACTTC.

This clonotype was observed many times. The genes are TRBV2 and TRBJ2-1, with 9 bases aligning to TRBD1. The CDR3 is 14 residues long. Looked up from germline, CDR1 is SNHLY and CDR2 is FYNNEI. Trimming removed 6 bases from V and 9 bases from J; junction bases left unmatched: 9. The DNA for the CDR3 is TGTGCCAGCAGCCAGGGACAGGGTTGGACTGAGCAGTTCTTC. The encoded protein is CASSQGQGWTEQFF.

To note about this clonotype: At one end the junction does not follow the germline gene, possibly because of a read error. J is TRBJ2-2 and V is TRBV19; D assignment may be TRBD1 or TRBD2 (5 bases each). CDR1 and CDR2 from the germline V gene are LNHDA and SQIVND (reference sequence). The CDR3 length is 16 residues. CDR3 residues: CASSKTDKFNTGELLF. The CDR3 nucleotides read TGTGCCAGTAGTAAAACGGACAAATTTAACACCGGGGAGCTGTTATTT.

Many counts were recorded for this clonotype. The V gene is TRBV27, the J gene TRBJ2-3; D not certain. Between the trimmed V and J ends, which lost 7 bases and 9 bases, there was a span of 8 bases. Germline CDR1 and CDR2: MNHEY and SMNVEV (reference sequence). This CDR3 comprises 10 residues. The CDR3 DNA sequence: TGTGCCAGCACTCACCGAACGCAGTATTTT. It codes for CASTHRTQYF.

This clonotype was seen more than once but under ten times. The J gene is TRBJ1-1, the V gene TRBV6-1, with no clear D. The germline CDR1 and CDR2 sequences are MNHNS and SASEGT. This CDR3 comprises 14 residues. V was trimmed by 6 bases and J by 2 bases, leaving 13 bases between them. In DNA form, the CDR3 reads TGTGCCAGCAGGACACAAACAATCAACACTGAAGCTTTCTTT. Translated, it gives CASRTQTINTEAFF.